This passage covers 31 T cell receptor beta chains from one sample sequenced in a study of T cells in Graves' hyperthyroidism and ophthalmopathy. TCR beta CDR3 regions were amplified from RNA. During a first-round RT-PCR of the TCR CDR3, the HTBI primer set was used. TCRdb fed the multiplex PCR reads into MiXCR, producing one record per CDR3 protein. The sample includes about 350,000 distinct CDR3 sequences, less than 20% seen only once; the top ten take around 15%. The specimen was blood. These receptors were obtained from a middle-aged woman with Graves' ophthalmopathy.

A word on this clonotype: A much more abundant neighbour one base away suggests this may be a read error. V usage is TRBV30 and J usage is TRBJ2-3, with 10 nucleotides matching TRBD1. The trim removed 2 bases at V and 5 bases at J, leaving 7 bases unmatched. The CDR3 totals 15 residues. Germline V gives CDR1 GTSNPN, CDR2 SVGIG (reference sequence). The CDR3 DNA reads as TGTGCCTGGAGTCAGGGACAGGGGATCGGAGATACGCAGTATTTT. It yields the protein CAWSQGQGIGDTQYF.

This clonotype was detected many times. The chain joins TRBV7-6 to TRBJ2-7, with D possibly being TRBD1 or TRBD2 (6 bases each). This CDR3 is 17 amino acids long. Trimming shortened V by 1 base and J by 2 bases, and 18 bases separated the two germline ends. Germline CDR1 SGHVS, CDR2 FNYEAQ. CDR3 coding DNA: TGTGCCAGCAGCTTAGGACCCCGGGGGCGCATTACCTACGAGCAGTACTTC. This codes for CASSLGPRGRITYEQYF.

Concerning this clonotype itself: This may arise from a read error, as a much more abundant clone is one base away. The V gene is TRBV30, the J gene TRBJ2-7, with D hard to call. Germline V CDR1 and CDR2: GTSNPN, SVGIG (reference sequence). The V end was cut by 1 base, the J end by 3 bases, with 4 bases between. The CDR3 is 11 residues long. The CDR3 sequence: CAWSDSYEQYF. The CDR3, as DNA: TGTGCCTGGAGTGACAGCTACGAGCAGTACTTC.

The sample holds many counts of this clonotype. This rearrangement joins TRBV6-2 or TRBV6-3 to TRBJ1-5; D perhaps matches TRBD1 (6 bases). Germline V gives CDR1 MNHEY, CDR2 SVGEGT. V lost 2 bases to trimming and J lost 3 bases, with 11 bases between them. CDR3 length equals 15 residues. CDR3 sequence (DNA): TGTGCCAGCAGTTACCTCCGGGACACCAATCAGCCCCAGCATTTT. This sequence encodes CASSYLRDTNQPQHF.

This clonotype was seen ten or more times. The V and J genes are TRBV10-3 and TRBJ1-5, with 8 bases that match TRBD1. Per germline, CDR1 ENHRY and CDR2 SYGVKD. V gave up 10 bases and J gave up 0 bases; unmatched junction bases: 5. The CDR3 spans 14 residues. The chain's CDR3 is CATKGQVSNQPQHF. The CDR3 coding sequence is TGTGCCACGAAGGGACAGGTTAGCAATCAGCCCCAGCATTTT.

This clonotype was recorded at least ten times. The chain carries TRBV12-3 or TRBV12-4 and TRBJ1-6, with a tentative D call TRBD1 (5 bases). Trimming stripped 7 bases from V and 4 bases from J, with 11 bases between. The length of the CDR3 is 14 residues. CDR3 region: CASTTDSYNSPLHF. The CDR3 coding sequence is TGTGCCAGCACTACAGACAGTTATAATTCACCCCTCCACTTT.

Note on this clonotype: This may stem from a read error, because a much larger clone lies one nucleotide away. The chain joins TRBV9 to TRBJ2-7; D is tentatively TRBD1 or TRBD2 (6 bases each). Germline V gene data show CDR1 as SGDLS and CDR2 as YYNGEE. There are 13 residues in the CDR3. This CDR3 reads CASSGTMGGEQCF. Here the CDR3 DNA reads TGTGCCAGCAGCGGGACAATGGGGGGCGAGCAGTGCTTC. Looking up the rest from reference TRBV9 and TRBJ2-7 gives the full variable domain: DSGVTQTPKHLITATGQRVTLRCSPRSGDLSVYWYQQSLDQGLQFLIQYYNGEERAKGNILERFSAQQFPDLHSELNLSSLELGDSALYFCASSGTMGGEQCFGPGTRLTVT.

This clonotype came up many times. The CDR3 nucleotides read TGTGCCACCAGCAGAGTCTTGACAGGGGGCTCTGGGGCCAACGTCCTGACTTTC. This encodes CATSRVLTGGSGANVLTF. The V and J genes are TRBV15 and TRBJ2-6, with 9 bases identical to TRBD1. Germline V gene data show CDR1 as LNHNV and CDR2 as YYDKDF (reference sequence). Trimming at V came to 1 base and at J to 0 bases, leaving 4 bases not matched to a gene. This CDR3 has 18 amino acids. Drawing the rest from reference TRBV15 and TRBJ2-6, the complete variable domain is DAMVIQNPRYQVTQFGKPVTLSCSQTLNHNVMYWYQQKSSQAPKLLFHYYDKDFNNEADTPDNFQSRRPNTSFCFLDIRSPGLGDTAMYLCATSRVLTGGSGANVLTFGAGSRLTVL.

This chain joins TRBV7-3 and TRBJ1-2; 7 bases align to TRBD1. The CDR3 loop spans 16 amino acids. CDR1 and CDR2 from the germline V gene are SGHTA and FQGTGA. Trimming cost V 0 bases and J 3 bases; bases outside gene matches: 7. The CDR3 coding sequence is TGTGCCAGCAGCTTAACGAGGGGGCGCCCCCACTATGGCTACACCTTC. Residues: CASSLTRGRPHYGYTF.

This clonotype was picked up many times. V usage is TRBV5-1 and J usage is TRBJ2-3; 14 bases map to TRBD2. Germline CDR1 SGHRS, CDR2 YFSETQ. The CDR3 sequence is 20 residues long. V shed 3 bases, J shed 5 bases, and the junction held 17 bases outside the gene matches. The CDR3 here is CASSSPTGTSGSRVGDTQYF. Written as DNA, the CDR3 is TGCGCCAGCAGCTCGCCTACCGGGACTAGCGGGAGTCGGGTTGGAGATACGCAGTATTTT. Looking up the rest from reference TRBV5-1 and TRBJ2-3 gives the full variable domain: KAGVTQTPRYLIKTRGQQVTLSCSPISGHRSVSWYQQTPGQGLQFLFEYFSETQRNKGNFPGRFSGRQFSNSRSEMNVSTLELGDSALYLCASSSPTGTSGSRVGDTQYFGPGTRLTVL.

At least ten counts were recorded for this clonotype. The chain joins TRBV20-1 to TRBJ2-7; D gene unclear. V was shortened by 6 bases and J by 3 bases, with 12 bases between the two germline ends. CDR3 length equals 12 residues. Germline assignment: CDR1 DFQATT and CDR2 SNEGSKA (reference sequence). CDR3 region: CSAPHVGYEQYF. CDR3 nucleotide sequence: TGCAGTGCCCCACATGTGGGCTACGAGCAGTACTTC.

The V call is TRBV12-3 or TRBV12-4, the J call TRBJ2-5, with TRBD2 identical over 9 bases. The CDR3 spans 15 residues. The V and J ends lost 6 bases and 4 bases, in that order; junction bases with no gene match: 9. In nucleotides, the CDR3 is TGTGCCAGCAGCCCATTAGCGGGAGTTTCAGAGACCCAGTACTTC. As protein: CASSPLAGVSETQYF.

In this sample, this clonotype turned up many times. At one boundary the junction diverges from the germline segment, which might be a read error. This chain joins TRBV7-9 and TRBJ2-5; 7 nucleotides line up with TRBD1. There are 16 residues in the CDR3. Germline-derived CDR1 and CDR2 are SEHNR and FQNEAQ (reference sequence). This CDR3 is CTSSLILGGIDETQYF. CDR3 bases: TGTACCAGCAGCTTAATCCTAGGGGGCATCGACGAGACCCAGTACTTC. Complete variable domain (other parts from reference TRBV7-9 and TRBJ2-5): DTGVSQNPRHKITKRGQNVTFRCDPISEHNRLYWYRQTLGQGPEFLTYFQNEAQLEKSRLLSDRFSAERPKGSFSTLEIQRTEQGDSAMYLCTSSLILGGIDETQYFGPGTRLLVL.

This clonotype was seen ten or more times. The CDR3 DNA follows: TGTGCCAGCACCCCAGCCGGGACAGAGCATCTTAGAATCTACGAGCAGTACTTC. This gives the protein CASTPAGTEHLRIYEQYF. The V gene is TRBV2, the J gene TRBJ2-7; 7 positions agree with TRBD1. The germline CDR1 and CDR2 sequences are SNHLY and FYNNEI. V dropped 7 bases and J dropped 3; count of bases not matched to a gene: 21. The CDR3 has 18 amino acids.

This clonotype was picked up many times. The chain uses TRBV25-1 and TRBJ1-1, with D maybe TRBD1 (6 bases). The V end lost 4 bases, the J end lost 7 bases, and 13 bases lay between the germline ends. Per the germline V gene, CDR1 is MGHDK and CDR2 is SYGVNS. This CDR3 has 13 amino acids. The CDR3 DNA sequence: TGTGCCAGCAGTGGGCCGGGACACGGTGAAGCTTTCTTT. This gives the protein CASSGPGHGEAFF.

This clonotype was counted many times. The chain is built from TRBV30 and TRBJ2-7; the D is unclear. Trimming stripped 1 base from V and 2 bases from J, with 3 bases between. In germline, CDR1 is GTSNPN, CDR2 SVGIG (reference sequence). This CDR3 is 11 amino acids long. The CDR3 DNA is TGTGCCTGGAGTGGGGCCTACGAGCAGTACTTC. It translates to CAWSGAYEQYF.

Many counts were recorded for this clonotype. The chain recombines TRBV15 with TRBJ2-5, with a possible D match to TRBD1 (6 bases). Germline V gene sequence: CDR1 LNHNV, CDR2 YYDKDF (reference sequence). The CDR3 runs 13 residues. Trimming stripped 6 bases from V and 3 bases from J, with 11 bases between. The CDR3: CATRQGQKETQYF. The CDR3 nucleotides are TGTGCCACCAGGCAAGGACAGAAAGAGACCCAGTACTTC.

In this sample, this clonotype turned up many times. The CDR3 sequence is CASSSPISYSGNTIYF. In DNA, the CDR3 is TGTGCCAGCAGTTCCCCGATTTCTTACTCTGGAAACACCATATATTTT. V usage is TRBV28 and J usage is TRBJ1-3, with D uncertain. From germline, CDR1 is MDHEN and CDR2 SYDVKM. The CDR3 loop spans 16 amino acids. Trimming removed 4 bases at V and 0 bases at J, with 13 bases between.

Note on this clonotype: A much larger clone differs from this one at a single base, so this may be a read error. J is TRBJ1-3 and V is TRBV5-6, with TRBD1 matching over 8 bases. CDR1 and CDR2 (germline): SGHDT, YYEEEE. The CDR3 runs to 15 residues. The CDR3 loop is CASSFRGLAGYTIYF. For the CDR3, the DNA is TGTGCCAGCAGCTTCAGGGGGCTGGCTGGATACACCATATATTTT.

The V and J genes are TRBV20-1 and TRBJ1-5; the match to TRBD1 covers 7 bases. Germline lookup yields CDR1 DFQATT and CDR2 SNEGSKA (reference sequence). The V gene end was trimmed by 0 bases and the J gene end by 0 bases; junction bases not matched to a gene: 5. The CDR3 has 16 amino acids. The CDR3 sequence is CSAREPTGYSNQPQHF. The CDR3 DNA is TGCAGTGCTAGAGAACCGACAGGGTATAGCAATCAGCCCCAGCATTTT.

The sample holds many counts of this clonotype. The chain employs TRBV20-1 and TRBJ1-1; no reliable D call. Germline CDR1 is DFQATT and CDR2 is SNEGSKA (reference sequence). The CDR3 runs to 13 residues. V dropped 3 bases and J dropped 0 bases, with 8 bases sitting between them. Here the CDR3 reads CSARWTVNTEAFF. The CDR3 DNA sequence: TGCAGTGCTAGGTGGACGGTGAACACTGAAGCTTTCTTT.

This clonotype was counted ten times or more. The chain links TRBV20-1 to TRBJ1-1; D is undetermined. V was cut by 4 bases and J by 8 bases, with 11 bases left in between. This CDR3 spans 11 amino acids. Germline lookup yields CDR1 DFQATT and CDR2 SNEGSKA (reference sequence). The CDR3: CSATNGSEAFF. DNA for the CDR3: TGCAGTGCTACTAATGGATCCGAAGCTTTCTTT.

There are many counts of this clonotype. J is TRBJ2-7 and V is TRBV6-5, with 7 bases that match TRBD1. The ends lost 2 bases at V and 3 bases at J; junction bases unmatched: 4. Germline V gene sequence: CDR1 MNHEY, CDR2 SVGAGI. This CDR3 has 14 amino acids. CDR3 nucleotides: TGTGCCAGCAGTTACGGTAACAGGGGCTACGAGCAGTACTTC. Protein product: CASSYGNRGYEQYF.

This clonotype was observed many times. The chain has TRBV20-1 and TRBJ2-7; D may be TRBD2 (6 bases). The CDR3 runs 15 residues. Germline V gives CDR1 DFQATT, CDR2 SNEGSKA (reference sequence). Trimming removed 2 bases at V and 1 base at J, with 15 bases between. The CDR3 DNA is TGCAGTGCTAGATCCTGGCATCGGGGGTCCTACGAGCAGTACTTC. Protein: CSARSWHRGSYEQYF.

In its sample, this clonotype was seen many times. The chain recombines TRBV20-1 with TRBJ2-4; D is perhaps TRBD1 (5 bases). V lost 5 bases and J 3 bases, leaving 17 bases between the germline ends. CDR3 length: 15 amino acids. The germline gives CDR1 DFQATT, CDR2 SNEGSKA (reference sequence). CDR3 in amino acids: CSAYKGAYGKNIQYF. CDR3 nucleotides: TGCAGTGCTTACAAAGGGGCGTATGGCAAAAACATTCAGTACTTC.

This clonotype was counted ten times or more. The chain carries TRBV12-3 or TRBV12-4 and TRBJ1-2, with TRBD1 as a possible D gene (5 bases). V was trimmed by 5 bases and J by 6 bases, leaving 10 bases between them. The CDR3 is 12 residues long. CDR3 nucleotides: TGTGCCAGCAGTCGGGGACTTGATGGCTACACCTTC. Encoded protein: CASSRGLDGYTF.

There are many counts of this clonotype. The chain links TRBV28 to TRBJ1-5; 10 nucleotides align to TRBD1. CDR3 size: 16 residues. The germline V gene has CDR1 MDHEN and CDR2 SYDVKM. The trim removed 5 bases at V and 2 bases at J, leaving 6 bases unmatched. CDR3 sequence (DNA): TGTGCCAGCAGTGATCCCGGGACAGGGGGCAATCAGCCCCAGCATTTT. As protein: CASSDPGTGGNQPQHF.

This clonotype has a count of ten or more. J is TRBJ2-5 and V is TRBV7-2; D gene ambiguous. The CDR3 contains 14 residues. Deletions cut 5 bases from V and 0 bases from J, with 10 bases between. Germline lookup yields CDR1 SGHTA and CDR2 FQGNSA. The CDR3, as DNA: TGTGCCAGCAGCCTGAGCATGAACCAAGAGACCCAGTACTTC. Its protein is CASSLSMNQETQYF.

The chain recombines TRBV28 with TRBJ1-1; D gene unclear. Trimming removed 6 bases at V and 4 bases at J, with 18 bases between. The length of the CDR3 is 15 residues. Germline V gene data show CDR1 as MDHEN and CDR2 as SYDVKM. The CDR3 reads CASSLTGSGGTEAFF. The CDR3 coding sequence is TGTGCCAGCAGCCTTACGGGGAGTGGTGGCACTGAAGCTTTCTTT.

This clonotype was counted many times. This chain links TRBV12-3 or TRBV12-4 with TRBJ2-7; the D gene could be TRBD1 or TRBD2 (6 bases each). Trimming removed 7 bases from V and 2 bases from J, with 12 bases in between. The CDR3 sequence is 13 residues long. In DNA form, the CDR3 reads TGTGCCAGCAAAGGAGGGGGTCCCTACGAGCAGTACTTC. It is translated as CASKGGGPYEQYF.

This clonotype was counted ten times or more. The gene calls are TRBV19 and TRBJ1-5; unclear D gene. The CDR3 spans 11 residues. The germline V gene encodes CDR1 LNHDA and CDR2 SQIVND (reference sequence). The V gene lost 7 bases and the J gene lost 9 bases, with 10 bases spanning the gap. The CDR3 spells CASNSDGPQHF. DNA of the CDR3: TGTGCCAGTAATAGTGATGGGCCCCAGCATTTT.